This T cell receptor (beta chain) was sequenced for a study of blood T cell repertoires in COVID-19. Turning to the study itself: Researchers got acute and convalescent COVID-19 samples from the United States, Italy and Spain.

Sequencing used immunoSEQ multiplex PCR; TCRdb keeps in-frame clones, though not all of them. The table includes some 98,000 clones, around 80% detected once. Trimming cost V 8 bases and J 7 bases; bases outside gene matches: 3. The CDR3 totals 14 residues. Germline values: CDR1 LGHDT, CDR2 YNNKEL (reference sequence). The chain uses TRBV3-1 (or the pseudogene TRBV3-2) and TRBJ2-1, with TRBD2 matching over 15 bases. The sequenced sample consisted of peripheral blood. The sequence was obtained from a human donor in a cohort sampled during active COVID-19. The CDR3 protein is CASVGTSGRNEQFF. CDR3 nucleotides: TGTGCCAGCGTCGGGACTAGCGGGAGGAATGAGCAGTTCTTC.